The present TCR beta chain was sequenced within a study of PD-1 blockade in classical Hodgkin lymphoma. Study observations and caveats: There was a significant rise in CD4+ TCR diversity by C4D1, with no such rise for CD8+. Why repertoires differed is undefined; disease activity or prior therapy possibly contributed. Baseline diversity resembling that of newly diagnosed patients was seen in complete responders.

No patient escaped relapse after autologous stem cell transplantation, and brentuximab vedotin exposure varied. A remark on this clone: The target antigen is unknown.

J gave up 4 bases and V 3 bases, and 7 bases lay outside the gene matches. This CDR3 comprises 16 residues. Germline values: CDR1 MDHEN, CDR2 SYDVKM. Method: immunoSEQ multiplex PCR; TCRdb's copy keeps in-frame clones and lacks some. The sample comprises some 93,000 clones, approximately 89% of which are singletons, and around 11% rests with the top ten. The receptor was isolated from a human donor with classical Hodgkin lymphoma. The source was peripheral blood mononuclear cells (PBMCs), collected before the second cycle of nivolumab. The chain uses TRBV28 and TRBJ2-3, with 10 positions matching TRBD2. CDR3 nucleotides: TGTGCCAGCAGTTTCCCCACGCTAGCGGGAGCAGATACGCAGTATTTT. It translates to CASSFPTLAGADTQYF.